A single sample gave rise to the 20 T cell receptor beta chains below, sequenced in a study of beta chain features in type 1 diabetes. The whole isolated RNA underwent reverse transcription, so sequencing captured expressed TCRB transcripts. TCRdb keeps only in-frame clones here, not all; method: immunoSEQ multiplex PCR. There are fewer than 400,000 clones in the sample; approximately 8% occur only once, and around 0.45% lies in the top ten. What was sequenced was central memory CD4+ T cells from blood. These receptors were taken from a woman aged 18 to 35 in good health.

CDR3 in amino acids: CASSQSSYEQYF. DNA for the CDR3: TGTGCCAGCAGCCAGTCCTCCTACGAGCAGTACTTC. V gene TRBV11-2 combines with J gene TRBJ2-7; D is unresolved. V was pared by 5 bases and J by 0 bases, with 5 bases between. Germline assignment: CDR1 SGHAT and CDR2 FQNNGV. The CDR3 contains 12 residues.

The chain has TRBV14 and TRBJ2-6; perhaps TRBD2 as D (5 bases). Trimming stripped 8 bases from V and 0 bases from J, with 11 bases between. The CDR3 runs 15 residues. Germline CDR1 SGHDN, CDR2 FVKESK. CDR3 residues: CASRALASGANVLTF. In DNA form, the CDR3 reads TGTGCCAGCCGGGCCCTAGCCTCTGGGGCCAACGTCCTGACTTTC.

This clone was observed a few times. The genes are TRBV18 and TRBJ2-4, with D maybe TRBD1 (7 bases). CDR3 length: 19 amino acids. V gave up 0 bases and J gave up 3 bases, with 21 bases separating them. Germline-derived CDR1 and CDR2 are KGHSH and LQKENI. CDR3 nucleotides: TGTGCCAGCTCACCACCGACTGGAGGGACAGTCCACAACAAAAACATTCAGTACTTC. It translates to CASSPPTGGTVHNKNIQYF.

The chain has TRBV11-2 and TRBJ1-2, with a weak D call TRBD1 (5 bases). Germline lookup yields CDR1 SGHAT and CDR2 FQNNGV. Trimming removed 5 bases from V and 4 bases from J, with 17 bases in between. The CDR3 loop spans 15 amino acids. The CDR3 coding sequence is TGTGCCAGCAGCACAGTTCGGGGCTATGGCTATGGCTACACCTTC. Its protein is CASSTVRGYGYGYTF.

This clone was recorded a few times. In nucleotides, the CDR3 is TGCGCCAGCAGCCAAGACATCCAGGGCACAGATACGCAGTATTTT. This sequence encodes CASSQDIQGTDTQYF. V usage is TRBV4-3 and J usage is TRBJ2-3, with D uncertain. Germline V gene data show CDR1 as LGHNA and CDR2 as YSLEER. The CDR3 consists of 15 residues. Trimming removed 0 bases from V and 1 base from J, with 8 bases in between.

The chain carries TRBV4-2 and TRBJ1-1; TRBD1 might be the D (5 bases). Per the germline V gene, CDR1 is LGHNA and CDR2 is YNFKEQ. Trimming took off 4 bases at V and 3 bases at J, with 15 bases between the two ends. CDR3 length: 15 residues. CDR3 amino acids: CASSPQGKGDTEAFF. CDR3 nucleotide sequence: TGTGCCAGCAGCCCGCAGGGAAAGGGTGACACTGAAGCTTTCTTT.

This clone has only a few counts. This sequence joins TRBV19 and TRBJ1-1, with D maybe TRBD1 (5 bases). The CDR3 has 16 residues. The V end lost 7 bases, the J end lost 4 bases, and 22 bases lay between the germline ends. The germline gives CDR1 LNHDA, CDR2 SQIVND (reference sequence). CDR3 nucleotide sequence: TGTGCCAGTACTAAAACCGGGACCTTTGGGGGCACTGAAGCTTTCTTT. It yields the protein CASTKTGTFGGTEAFF.

Ten or more counts support this clone. The chain carries TRBV5-6 and TRBJ2-1; no clear D. The CDR3 is made up of 15 amino acids. Germline V CDR1 and CDR2: SGHDT, YYEEEE. V was clipped by 0 bases and J by 9 bases, with 16 bases between them. CDR3 sequence: CASSLGVLPRSEQFF. In DNA, the CDR3 is TGTGCCAGCAGCTTGGGAGTTCTCCCTAGGAGTGAGCAGTTCTTC.

J is TRBJ2-5 and V is TRBV7-2; 12 bases match TRBD2. There are 15 residues in the CDR3. Germline loops: CDR1 SGHTA, CDR2 FQGNSA. V lost 4 bases and J lost 9; bases outside the gene matches: 9. CDR3 in amino acids: CASSSTGTSGRAQYF. CDR3 nucleotide sequence: TGTGCCAGCAGCTCAACTGGGACTAGCGGGCGGGCCCAGTACTTC.

This sequence joins TRBV27 and TRBJ1-2, with a possible D match to TRBD1 (5 bases). The V end lost 2 bases, the J end lost 1 base, and 14 bases lay between the germline ends. Germline V gene lookup returns CDR1 MNHEY and CDR2 SMNVEV (reference sequence). The CDR3 runs 16 residues. The CDR3 DNA follows: TGTGCCAGCAGTTTAACCTACGGACACCTTAACTATGGCTACACCTTC. Its protein is CASSLTYGHLNYGYTF.

This clone was recorded a few times. The genes are TRBV7-8 and TRBJ2-3; 10 bases are shared with TRBD2. The CDR3 totals 16 residues. The V segment lost 2 bases and the J segment 2 bases; nucleotides outside the gene matches: 4. The germline V gene encodes CDR1 SGHVS and CDR2 FQNEAQ. Here the CDR3 DNA reads TGTGCCAGCAGCTTAATGAGCGGGAGGGCCACAGATACGCAGTATTTT. This gives the protein CASSLMSGRATDTQYF.

The chain joins TRBV29-1 to TRBJ2-3; 7 bases map to TRBD2. V lost 3 bases, J lost 1 base, and 10 bases stayed unmatched. This CDR3 comprises 16 residues. Germline CDR1 is SQVTM and CDR2 is ANQGSEA. The chain's CDR3 is CSVDGFRAGGTDTQYF. CDR3 nucleotide sequence: TGCAGCGTTGACGGATTTCGGGCGGGGGGCACAGATACGCAGTATTTT.

V and J are TRBV19 and TRBJ1-2; 10 bases are shared with TRBD1. The germline gives CDR1 LNHDA, CDR2 SQIVND (reference sequence). Trimming removed 3 bases from V and 3 bases from J; junction bases left unmatched: 13. This CDR3 spans 18 amino acids. Written as DNA, the CDR3 is TGTGCCAGTAGTATGGGAGGGACAGGGGATCTATGGGACTATGGCTACACCTTC. Translated: CASSMGGTGDLWDYGYTF.

This sequence joins TRBV7-8 and TRBJ2-1; no firm D call. From germline, CDR1 is SGHVS and CDR2 FQNEAQ. The CDR3 loop spans 17 amino acids. Trimming pared 3 bases from V and 4 bases from J, leaving 19 bases between. CDR3 sequence reads: CASSFDKSWGQYNEQFF. The DNA for the CDR3 is TGTGCCAGCAGCTTCGATAAGTCGTGGGGTCAATACAATGAGCAGTTCTTC.

This clone appeared a few times. The rearrangement joins TRBV4-3 to TRBJ2-1; D not resolved. CDR3 length: 20 residues. CDR1 and CDR2 (germline): LGHNA, YSLEER. Trimming left V 0 bases short and J 0 bases short, with 21 bases between. CDR3 residues: CASSQDPPLWLESSYNEQFF. CDR3 sequence (DNA): TGCGCCAGCAGCCAAGATCCCCCCCTTTGGCTTGAGAGCTCCTACAATGAGCAGTTCTTC.

The rearrangement joins TRBV6-1 to TRBJ2-7; TRBD2 matches at 11 bases. Germline V gene sequence: CDR1 MNHNS, CDR2 SASEGT. This CDR3 region has 14 residues. J gave up 6 bases and V 4 bases, and 5 bases lay outside the gene matches. The CDR3 bases are TGTGCCAGCAGTGTAGCGGGAGGGACTCGCGAGCAGTACTTC. Its protein product is CASSVAGGTREQYF.

This clone turned up a few times. V and J are TRBV7-2 and TRBJ2-5, with 10 positions matching TRBD2. V dropped 1 base and J dropped 4; count of bases not matched to a gene: 3. The CDR3 length is 15 residues. The germline CDR1 and CDR2 sequences are SGHTA and FQGNSA. The CDR3 DNA sequence: TGTGCCAGCAGCTTAGACCCTAGCGGGAGAGAGACCCAGTACTTC. It is translated as CASSLDPSGRETQYF.

The rearrangement joins TRBV5-1 to TRBJ2-5; no clear D gene. V was clipped by 0 bases and J by 6 bases, with 21 bases between them. Per the germline V gene, CDR1 is SGHRS and CDR2 is YFSETQ. The CDR3 length is 17 residues. CDR3 in DNA: TGCGCCAGCAGCTTGGCCCTAGGGAACTCGGGCCCTAAGACCCAGTACTTC. Residues: CASSLALGNSGPKTQYF. The variable domain in full, with the rest retrieved from reference TRBV5-1 and TRBJ2-5, is KAGVTQTPRYLIKTRGQQVTLSCSPISGHRSVSWYQQTPGQGLQFLFEYFSETQRNKGNFPGRFSGRQFSNSRSEMNVSTLELGDSALYLCASSLALGNSGPKTQYFGPGTRLLVL.

The rearrangement uses TRBV12-2 and TRBJ2-7; TRBD2, the table's D call, was not compared with the DNA. TRBV12-2 is labeled a pseudogene. CDR3 length: 17 amino acids. The CDR3 sequence: CASRLAPGTRRPYEQYF. CDR3 nucleotides: TGTGCAAGTCGCTTAGCACCGGGGACTAGACGCCCCTACGAGCAGTACTTC.

The sample holds a few counts of this clone. The chain combines TRBV28 with TRBJ2-1; D remains unclear. The CDR3 runs to 12 residues. Trimming cost V 5 bases and J 10 bases, with 12 bases left between them. Germline V gene lookup returns CDR1 MDHEN and CDR2 SYDVKM. The CDR3, as DNA: TGTGCCAGCAGTAGGCAGCCCCGCGAGCAGTTCTTC. This codes for CASSRQPREQFF.